The source of this T cell receptor (beta chain) is a study of T cell repertoires in cytomegalovirus infection. Study information: Indicated by public TCR beta signatures were CMV infection and matching HLA type. Findings and limits, study-wide: Identification of carriers of CMV plus the relevant HLA was achieved through cumulative public TCR beta family frequency.

TCRdb itself ran the reads through MiXCR, one entry per CDR3 protein. In the table there are around 490,000 distinct CDR3 sequences, more than 20% of which are singletons. CDR1 and CDR2 from the germline V gene are KGHSH and LQKENI. The CDR3 has 13 residues. The ends were cut back, 6 bases at V and 2 bases at J, with 10 bases in the middle. This clonotype has a single count. The antigen remains undetermined. V usage is TRBV18 and J usage is TRBJ2-5; D unclear. The specimen sequenced was PBMCs. This sequence originates from a human donor in good health (CMV status not recorded). Some clones in this sample may be carry-over from other donors' samples. CDR3 region: CASSTQAQETQYF. DNA of the CDR3: TGTGCCAGCTCTACCCAGGCTCAAGAGACCCAGTACTTC.